The source of this T cell receptor beta chain is a study of T-cell memory formation after mild COVID-19. The sample holds a few counts of this clonotype. The CDR3 has 14 residues. TCRdb analysed the 5' RACE reads with MiXCR anew, one entry per CDR3 protein. This sample has under 300,000 distinct CDR3 sequences, with around 8% found just once. Source material: PBMCs or a T cell subset sorted from them (not recorded which). The receptor was isolated from a man aged 18 to 30 who had mild COVID-19 (a few samples of this study predate the infection). Cell type and time point are not known. The V gene is TRBV21-1, the J gene TRBJ1-5. TRBV21-1 constitutes a pseudogene. The CDR3 sequence: CASSKKGLNQPQHF. The CDR3 nucleotides are TGTGCCAGCAGCAAAAAGGGCTTAAATCAGCCCCAGCATTTT.